The TCR beta chain described here comes from a study of PD-1 blockade in mismatch repair-deficient tumors. General study results and limits: After pembrolizumab, tumor-resident clones rose rapidly, then generally contracted before radiologic responses.

For this clone: The antigen remains unidentified.

Here immunoSEQ multiplex PCR was the method, and the copy in TCRdb shows in-frame clones only, minus some. The data show 100,000 to 150,000 clones, with about nine tenths seen just once and 12% held by the top ten. Germline CDR1 reads SGHKS; CDR2 reads YYEKEE (reference sequence). The CDR3 consists of 12 residues. V lost 1 base to trimming and J lost 4 bases, with 6 bases between them. PCR or immunohistochemistry showed mismatch repair deficiency in every enrolled patient. TCR sequencing covered a few patients who responded to pembrolizumab. The receptor was isolated from an adult with mismatch repair-deficient cancer. The chain links TRBV5-5 to TRBJ2-7; D remains unclear. This specimen was peripheral blood, taken 70 to 72 weeks after starting pembrolizumab. The chain's CDR3 is CASSLQGYEQYF. The DNA of the CDR3 is TGTGCCAGCAGCTTGCAAGGGTACGAGCAGTACTTC.